Given below is one T cell receptor beta chain in context. The CDR3 contains 15 residues. The sample is drawn from a study of blood T cell repertoires in COVID-19. Across the whole study: Acute and convalescent COVID-19 samples came from the United States, Italy and Spain.

In the original workflow: For nucleated cells, counts were estimated from reference gene primer amplification. Data came from immunoSEQ multiplex PCR; TCRdb stores just in-frame clones and leaves some out. V, J and clone size were drawn from that table, and D and trimming were deduced from the DNA. The sample consists of some 200,000 clones, approximately 90% of them appearing once. J is TRBJ1-5 and V is TRBV21-1; TRBD1 reflects the table's D call only, with no check against the DNA. TRBV21-1 is flagged as a pseudogene. The sequenced sample was peripheral blood. The source of this sequence is a man in his fifties or sixties with active or convalescent COVID-19. CDR3 residues: CQQQRQLRCNQPQHF. In DNA, the CDR3 is TGCCAGCAGCAAAGACAGTTGCGGTGCAATCAGCCCCAGCATTTT.